The 3 T cell receptor beta chains listed next were all sequenced from one sample in a study of blood T cell repertoires in COVID-19 (dated by TCRdb to 2018 to 2020). Library creation used the immunoSEQ multiplex PCR assay. TCRdb carries this immuneACCESS record with in-frame sequences only. Its versions omit some clonotypes, under half of them owing to an unresolved V gene in the studies checked, with the rest unexplained. This sample holds some 180,000 clones; around 80% were observed only once. The ten biggest clones cover approximately 8.1% of the sample. Sequenced input: peripheral blood. The receptors stem from a woman aged 60-70 years with COVID-19, enrolled during active disease.

The genes are TRBV19 and TRBJ1-6; 10 bases match TRBD1. The trim removed 5 bases at V and 5 bases at J, leaving 3 bases unmatched. In germline, CDR1 is LNHDA, CDR2 SQIVND (reference sequence). The CDR3 has 15 amino acids. This chain's CDR3 is CASSGTGANNSPLHF. The CDR3 bases are TGTGCCAGTAGTGGGACAGGGGCCAATAATTCACCCCTCCACTTT. The entire variable domain, with the rest obtained from reference TRBV19 and TRBJ1-6, is as follows: DGGITQSPKYLFRKEGQNVTLSCEQNLNHDAMYWYRQDPGQGLRLIYYSQIVNDFQKGDIAEGYSVSREKKESFPLTVTSAQKNPTAFYLCASSGTGANNSPLHFGNGTRLTVT.

This clone appeared many times. The chain has TRBV15 and TRBJ1-5; D is unresolved. The germline V gene has CDR1 LNHNV and CDR2 YYDKDF (reference sequence). The CDR3 sequence is 17 residues long. V was shortened by 7 bases and J by 0 bases, with 19 bases between the two germline ends. In nucleotides, the CDR3 is TGTGCCACCACCCCGCGATGGAGTGCTTATAGCAATCAGCCCCAGCATTTT. Its translation: CATTPRWSAYSNQPQHF.

This clone appeared a few times. The chain uses TRBV4-3 and TRBJ2-7, with TRBD2 identical over 9 bases. CDR3 length: 20 amino acids. With 0 bases clipped from V and 0 bases from J, the junction kept 15 bases outside the gene matches. Germline loops: CDR1 LGHNA, CDR2 YSLEER. The CDR3 region has the DNA TGCGCCAGCAGCCAAGAACGGTATCGAGCGGGAGGCCCAAGCTCCTACGAGCAGTACTTC. As protein: CASSQERYRAGGPSSYEQYF.